The 24 T cell receptor beta chains in this list originate from one sample, sequenced in a study of CD8 T cells in Susac syndrome. Reverse transcription of about 0.5 to 1 ug RNA was performed with random hexamers. MiXCR, applied by TCRdb to the immunoSEQ multiplex PCR reads, yields one record per CDR3 protein. The sample contains fewer than 150,000 distinct CDR3 sequences, 95% of which appear only once. The sample taken for sequencing was CD8+ T cells from PBMCs. All receptors come from a human donor with Susac syndrome.

The J gene is TRBJ2-3, the V gene TRBV15; D may be TRBD2 (6 bases). The CDR3 has 14 amino acids. Deletions cut 8 bases from V and 3 bases from J, with 15 bases between. Per the germline V gene, CDR1 is LNHNV and CDR2 is YYDKDF (reference sequence). For the CDR3, the DNA is TGTGCCACCTTATTAGCGGATGATACAGATACGCAGTATTTT. Translated, it gives CATLLADDTDTQYF.

V is TRBV24-1 and J is TRBJ2-3, with D possibly being TRBD2 (5 bases). V was pared by 9 bases and J by 3 bases, with 12 bases between. Germline V gene data show CDR1 as KGHDR and CDR2 as SFDVKD. There are 13 residues in the CDR3. The CDR3 loop is CATSGPGTDTQYF. The CDR3 DNA reads TGTGCCACCTCGGGTCCGGGGACAGATACGCAGTATTTT.

The chain links TRBV27 to TRBJ2-7; perhaps D is TRBD1 or TRBD2 (6 bases each). Germline V gives CDR1 MNHEY, CDR2 SMNVEV (reference sequence). The CDR3 loop spans 14 amino acids. The ends were cut back, 3 bases at V and 7 bases at J, with 16 bases in the middle. The CDR3 region is CASSFVGGLLEQYF. In nucleotides, the CDR3 is TGTGCCAGCAGTTTCGTGGGGGGCCTCCTGGAGCAGTACTTC.

The chain joins TRBV9 to TRBJ2-1; D is unclear. The germline CDR1 and CDR2 sequences are SGDLS and YYNGEE. The germline V and J ends were trimmed by 0 bases and 5 bases, with 3 bases remaining between them. The CDR3 runs to 12 residues. CDR3 DNA: TGTGCCAGCAGCGTAGTGCACAATGAGCAGTTCTTC. This gives the protein CASSVVHNEQFF. Supplemented by reference TRBV9 and TRBJ2-1, the full variable domain reads DSGVTQTPKHLITATGQRVTLRCSPRSGDLSVYWYQQSLDQGLQFLIQYYNGEERAKGNILERFSAQQFPDLHSELNLSSLELGDSALYFCASSVVHNEQFFGPGTRLTVL.

The chain links TRBV19 to TRBJ2-1, with TRBD2 matching over 10 bases. Germline CDR1 LNHDA, CDR2 SQIVND (reference sequence). The trim removed 5 bases at V and 0 bases at J, leaving 4 bases unmatched. The CDR3 contains 16 residues. The DNA of the CDR3 is TGTGCCAGTAGTTCTAGCGGGGGTAGCTCCTACAATGAGCAGTTCTTC. It specifies CASSSSGGSSYNEQFF.

This chain joins TRBV19 and TRBJ1-5, with no clear D. The germline V gene has CDR1 LNHDA and CDR2 SQIVND (reference sequence). V was pared by 4 bases and J by 0 bases, with 10 bases between. There are 15 residues in the CDR3. CDR3 residues: CASSRTPYSNQPQHF. Here the CDR3 DNA reads TGTGCCAGTAGTAGAACACCCTATAGCAATCAGCCCCAGCATTTT.

The CDR3 nucleotides are TGTGCCAGCAGCGATTCCCCTGGCGAGGGAGGCAGCACCGGGGAGCTGTTTTTT. Translation: CASSDSPGEGGSTGELFF. The chain joins TRBV9 to TRBJ2-2; D is perhaps TRBD2 (6 bases). The V and J ends lost 3 bases and 4 bases respectively, with 22 bases between them. Germline CDR1 is SGDLS and CDR2 is YYNGEE. This CDR3 is built from 18 residues.

V gene TRBV24-1 combines with J gene TRBJ2-1; 10 nucleotides agree with TRBD1. This CDR3 has 14 residues. Unmatched junction bases numbered 5, after V lost 9 bases and J lost 4 bases. Germline-derived CDR1 and CDR2 are KGHDR and SFDVKD. The CDR3 is CATEPGQGYNEQFF. The CDR3, as DNA: TGTGCCACCGAGCCGGGACAGGGGTACAATGAGCAGTTCTTC.

This chain uses TRBV7-6 with TRBJ2-7; a possible D gene is TRBD1 (6 bases). The V gene's germline CDR1 is SGHVS and CDR2 FNYEAQ. The V and J ends lost 1 base and 2 bases respectively, with 9 bases between them. The CDR3 covers 14 residues. The CDR3 spells CASSLGQVTYEQYF. DNA for the CDR3: TGTGCCAGCAGCTTAGGACAGGTGACCTACGAGCAGTACTTC.

This rearrangement joins TRBV10-2 to TRBJ1-3, with D maybe TRBD1 (5 bases). The CDR3 runs 16 residues. Germline V gene sequence: CDR1 WSHSY, CDR2 SAAADI. V shed 8 bases and J shed 0 bases, with 17 bases lying between them. The CDR3 DNA reads as TGCGCCAGCCATGATGGGGGTTCCCTCTCTGGAAACACCATATATTTT. Translating it yields CASHDGGSLSGNTIYF.

The rearrangement uses TRBV6-1 and TRBJ1-1, with TRBD1 as a possible D gene (5 bases). Trimming took off 7 bases at V and 5 bases at J, with 14 bases between the two ends. CDR3 length: 13 residues. Germline assignment: CDR1 MNHNS and CDR2 SASEGT. CDR3 in amino acids: CASTPGRQTEAFF. The CDR3 coding sequence is TGTGCCAGCACCCCGGGACGGCAAACTGAAGCTTTCTTT.

The V call is TRBV24-1, the J call TRBJ2-5; D remains ambiguous. The CDR3 totals 16 residues. Looked up from germline, CDR1 is KGHDR and CDR2 is SFDVKD. The V end was cut by 3 bases, the J end by 5 bases, with 18 bases between. CDR3 bases: TGTGCCACCAGTGATCCATCTCGCGATGGAATCGAGACCCAGTACTTC. This codes for CATSDPSRDGIETQYF.

The chain is built from TRBV2 and TRBJ2-1; possibly TRBD1 for D (6 bases). V lost 3 bases to trimming and J lost 9 bases, with 15 bases between them. From germline, CDR1 is SNHLY and CDR2 FYNNEI. The CDR3 loop spans 14 amino acids. DNA for the CDR3: TGTGCCAGCAGTGATGGGGGCAGAGACGTTGAGCAGTTCTTC. Translating it yields CASSDGGRDVEQFF.

The chain uses TRBV13 and TRBJ2-7, with 9 bases aligning to TRBD1. V lost 5 bases, J lost 5 bases, and 10 bases stayed unmatched. The CDR3 has 15 residues. Germline V gene sequence: CDR1 PRHDT, CDR2 FYEKMQ (reference sequence). For the CDR3, the DNA is TGTGCCAGCAGCAAACGAGACAGGGGGACAGACGAGCAGTACTTC. It specifies CASSKRDRGTDEQYF.

V usage is TRBV28 and J usage is TRBJ2-3; 7 bases map to TRBD2. This CDR3 comprises 15 residues. The germline V gene has CDR1 MDHEN and CDR2 SYDVKM. V shed 11 bases, J shed 1 base, and the junction held 12 bases outside the gene matches. The CDR3 region is CAGAMGGVGTDTQYF. In DNA form, the CDR3 reads TGTGCCGGCGCTATGGGGGGGGTGGGCACAGATACGCAGTATTTT.

The chain employs TRBV3-1 and TRBJ2-7; 11 bases agree with TRBD1. J lost 3 bases, V lost 6 bases, and 4 bases had no gene match. Germline CDR1 LGHDT, CDR2 YNNKEL (reference sequence). The CDR3 loop spans 14 amino acids. For the CDR3, the DNA is TGTGCCAGCAGAGGACAGGGGGCTCTCTACGAGCAGTACTTC. This encodes CASRGQGALYEQYF.

The chain's CDR3 is CASSYIDRVANVLTF. The CDR3 nucleotides read TGTGCCAGCAGTTATATCGACAGGGTGGCCAACGTCCTGACTTTC. This chain uses TRBV6-6 with TRBJ2-6, with TRBD1 matching 7 bases. Per the germline V gene, CDR1 is MNHNY and CDR2 is SVGAGI (reference sequence). V trimming: 3 bases; J trimming: 6 bases; junction bases outside the gene matches: 5. The length of the CDR3 is 15 residues.

The chain employs TRBV18 and TRBJ2-1; TRBD2 aligns across 11 bases. The V gene's germline CDR1 is KGHSH and CDR2 LQKENI. After removal of 3 bases from V and 0 bases from J, the junction contained 10 bases not matched to a gene. The CDR3 has 19 amino acids. The CDR3: CASSPTGLAVHISYNEQFF. The CDR3 coding sequence is TGTGCCAGCTCACCTACGGGACTAGCGGTTCATATCTCCTACAATGAGCAGTTCTTC.

The V gene is TRBV7-2, the J gene TRBJ2-4; D may be TRBD1 (6 bases). Trimming left V 2 bases short and J 1 base short, with 12 bases between. The CDR3 is made up of 16 amino acids. Germline CDR1 and CDR2: SGHTA and FQGNSA. For the CDR3, the DNA is TGTGCCAGCAGCTTAAGGCCAGGGGAGGCCAAAAACATTCAGTACTTC. As protein: CASSLRPGEAKNIQYF.

The chain has TRBV11-1 and TRBJ2-3; TRBD2 might be the D (6 bases). Germline lookup yields CDR1 SGHAT and CDR2 FQDESV (reference sequence). The CDR3 has 17 amino acids. Trimming pared 6 bases from V and 0 bases from J, leaving 19 bases between. CDR3 sequence reads: CASRLTGTPTSTDTQYF. CDR3 DNA sequence: TGTGCCAGCAGACTAACCGGGACTCCTACTAGCACAGATACGCAGTATTTT.

A single count supports this clonotype. This chain links TRBV28 with TRBJ1-5; 7 positions match TRBD1. Looked up from germline, CDR1 is MDHEN and CDR2 is SYDVKM. There are 15 residues in the CDR3. The junction had 12 bases not matched to a gene; V was cut back by 9 bases and J by 4 bases. In DNA, the CDR3 is TGTGCCAGACAACCTCCGACAGGGCATAATCAGCCCCAGCATTTT. It codes for CARQPPTGHNQPQHF.

This chain joins TRBV30 and TRBJ2-7; TRBD1 might be the D (5 bases). The CDR3 covers 13 residues. V lost 0 bases to trimming and J lost 4 bases, with 10 bases between them. The germline V gene encodes CDR1 GTSNPN and CDR2 SVGIG (reference sequence). CDR3 coding DNA: TGTGCCTGGAGTGTAAACAGGTTATACGAGCAGTACTTC. Translated: CAWSVNRLYEQYF.

This clonotype appeared a single time. The chain combines TRBV7-9 with TRBJ1-2; TRBD1 is a possible D gene (5 bases). Trimming stripped 4 bases from V and 8 bases from J, with 14 bases between. Germline assignment: CDR1 SEHNR and CDR2 FQNEAQ (reference sequence). CDR3 length equals 13 residues. The CDR3, as DNA: TGTGCCAGCAGCTCTCCGGGGGACGGGGGCTACACCTTC. Protein: CASSSPGDGGYTF. Full variable domain (missing parts from reference TRBV7-9 and TRBJ1-2): DTGVSQNPRHKITKRGQNVTFRCDPISEHNRLYWYRQTLGQGPEFLTYFQNEAQLEKSRLLSDRFSAERPKGSFSTLEIQRTEQGDSAMYLCASSSPGDGGYTFGSGTRLTVV.

This clonotype appeared a single time. The chain employs TRBV28 and TRBJ2-1, with TRBD2 matching over 9 bases. CDR1 is MDHEN and CDR2 is SYDVKM in the germline V gene. This CDR3 has 17 amino acids. The ends lost 5 bases at V and 6 bases at J; junction bases unmatched: 14. CDR3 DNA: TGTGCCAGCAGTCCACTTAGCGGGAGCTGGACCCCCAATGAGCAGTTCTTC. Its translation: CASSPLSGSWTPNEQFF.